The clone carrying this T cell receptor (beta chain) was seen more than once but under ten times. Antigen: not known. This entry belongs to a study of blood T cells in healthy people across ages. Study conclusions and caveats: The study found more naive CD4+ cells and higher diversity in long-lived than aged donors.

The V and J ends lost 3 bases and 8 bases respectively, with 14 bases between them. Germline V gene lookup returns CDR1 DFQATT and CDR2 SNEGSKA (reference sequence). The CDR3 is 13 residues long. Then a second PCR, running roughly 7 to 11 cycles, was carried out with a sample-barcoded 5' primer and a J-beta primer mix. A tag from a template-switch adaptor with 12 random nucleotides marked each cDNA molecule. MiXCR, run by TCRdb on the 5' RACE reads, gives a single entry per CDR3 protein. The sample contains roughly 2 million distinct CDR3 sequences, 49% of which appear only once. The clonotype was recovered from a woman between 40 and 50 years old in good health. The V call is TRBV20-1, the J call TRBJ2-1; D remains ambiguous. The sequencing input was blood. CDR3 protein: CSASSLDLYEQFF. The DNA of the CDR3 is TGCAGTGCTAGTTCGCTAGACCTGTATGAGCAGTTCTTC.